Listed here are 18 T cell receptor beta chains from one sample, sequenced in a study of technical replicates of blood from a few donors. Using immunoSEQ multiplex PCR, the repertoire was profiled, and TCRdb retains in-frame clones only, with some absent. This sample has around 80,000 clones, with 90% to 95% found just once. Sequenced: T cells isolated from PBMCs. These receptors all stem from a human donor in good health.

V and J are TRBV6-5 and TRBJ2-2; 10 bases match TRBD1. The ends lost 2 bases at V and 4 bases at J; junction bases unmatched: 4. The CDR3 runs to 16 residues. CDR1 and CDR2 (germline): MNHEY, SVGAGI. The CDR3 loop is CASSYLGQGFTGELFF. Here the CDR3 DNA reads TGTGCCAGCAGTTACCTGGGACAGGGGTTCACCGGGGAGCTGTTTTTT.

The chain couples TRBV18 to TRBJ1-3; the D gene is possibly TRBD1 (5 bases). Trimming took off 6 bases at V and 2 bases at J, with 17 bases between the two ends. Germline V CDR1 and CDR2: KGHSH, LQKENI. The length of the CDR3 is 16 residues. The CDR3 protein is CASSPSGRVAGNTIYF. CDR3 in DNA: TGTGCCAGCTCTCCCTCAGGGCGCGTCGCTGGAAACACCATATATTTT.

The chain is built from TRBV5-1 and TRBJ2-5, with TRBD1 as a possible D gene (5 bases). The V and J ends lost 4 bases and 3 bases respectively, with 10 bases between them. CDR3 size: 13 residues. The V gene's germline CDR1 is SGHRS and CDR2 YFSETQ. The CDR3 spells CASSPPGKETQYF. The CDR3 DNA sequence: TGCGCCAGCAGCCCTCCAGGGAAAGAGACCCAGTACTTC.

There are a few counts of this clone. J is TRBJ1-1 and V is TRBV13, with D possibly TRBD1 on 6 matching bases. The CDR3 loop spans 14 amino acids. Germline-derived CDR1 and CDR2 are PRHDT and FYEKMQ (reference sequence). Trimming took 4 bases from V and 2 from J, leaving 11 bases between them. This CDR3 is CASSSGQANTEAFF. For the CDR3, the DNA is TGTGCCAGCAGCTCGGGACAAGCCAACACTGAAGCTTTCTTT. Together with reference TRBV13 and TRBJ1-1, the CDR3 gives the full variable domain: AAGVIQSPRHLIKEKRETATLKCYPIPRHDTVYWYQQGPGQDPQFLISFYEKMQSDKGSIPDRFSAQQFSDYHSELNMSSLELGDSALYFCASSSGQANTEAFFGQGTRLTVV.

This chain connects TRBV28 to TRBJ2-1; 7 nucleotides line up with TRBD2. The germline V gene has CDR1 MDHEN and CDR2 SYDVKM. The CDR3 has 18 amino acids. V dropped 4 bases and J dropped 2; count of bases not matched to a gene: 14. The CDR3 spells CASSSPPRTRTAYNEQFF. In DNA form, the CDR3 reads TGTGCCAGCAGTTCCCCCCCCCGGACTAGAACGGCCTACAATGAGCAGTTCTTC.

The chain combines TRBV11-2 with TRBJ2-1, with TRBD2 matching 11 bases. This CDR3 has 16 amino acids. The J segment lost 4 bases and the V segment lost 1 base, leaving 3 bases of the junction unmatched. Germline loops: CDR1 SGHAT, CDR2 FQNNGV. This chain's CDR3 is CASSLVTSGGYNEQFF. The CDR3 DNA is TGTGCCAGCAGCTTAGTTACTAGCGGGGGATACAATGAGCAGTTCTTC. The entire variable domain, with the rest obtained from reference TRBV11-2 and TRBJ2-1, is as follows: EAGVAQSPRYKIIEKRQSVAFWCNPISGHATLYWYQQILGQGPKLLIQFQNNGVVDDSQLPKDRFSAERLKGVDSTLKIQPAKLEDSAVYLCASSLVTSGGYNEQFFGPGTRLTVL.

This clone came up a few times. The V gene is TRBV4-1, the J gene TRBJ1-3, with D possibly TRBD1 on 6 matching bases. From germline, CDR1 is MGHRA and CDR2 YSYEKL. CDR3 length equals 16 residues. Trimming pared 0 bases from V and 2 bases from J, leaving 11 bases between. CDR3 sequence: CASSQEVGGAGNTIYF. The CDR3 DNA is TGCGCCAGCAGCCAAGAGGTAGGGGGTGCTGGAAACACCATATATTTT.

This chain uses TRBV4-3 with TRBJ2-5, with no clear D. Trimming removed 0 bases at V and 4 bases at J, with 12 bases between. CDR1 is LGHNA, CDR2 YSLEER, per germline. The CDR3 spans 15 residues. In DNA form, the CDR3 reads TGCGCCAGCAGCCAAGATCTGGAAGGCGGAGAGACCCAGTACTTC. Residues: CASSQDLEGGETQYF.

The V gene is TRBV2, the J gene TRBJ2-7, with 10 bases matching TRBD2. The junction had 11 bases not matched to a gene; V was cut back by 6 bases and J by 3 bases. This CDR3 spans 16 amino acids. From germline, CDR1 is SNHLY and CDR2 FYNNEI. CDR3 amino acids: CASRTGLAEDLYEQYF. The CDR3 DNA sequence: TGTGCCAGCAGGACAGGACTAGCGGAAGACCTCTACGAGCAGTACTTC.

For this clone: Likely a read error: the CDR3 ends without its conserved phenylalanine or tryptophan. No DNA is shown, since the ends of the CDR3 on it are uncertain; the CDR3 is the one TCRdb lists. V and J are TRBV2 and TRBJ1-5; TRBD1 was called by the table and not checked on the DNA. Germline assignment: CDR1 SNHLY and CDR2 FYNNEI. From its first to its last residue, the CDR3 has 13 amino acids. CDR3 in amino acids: CASSSDRRKRSIE.

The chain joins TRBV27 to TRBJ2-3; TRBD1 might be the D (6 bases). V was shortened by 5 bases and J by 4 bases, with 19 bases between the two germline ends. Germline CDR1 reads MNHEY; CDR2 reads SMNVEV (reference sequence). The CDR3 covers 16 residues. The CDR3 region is CASSPLTGLWADTQYF. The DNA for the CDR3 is TGTGCCAGCAGTCCACTCACAGGGTTATGGGCAGATACGCAGTATTTT.

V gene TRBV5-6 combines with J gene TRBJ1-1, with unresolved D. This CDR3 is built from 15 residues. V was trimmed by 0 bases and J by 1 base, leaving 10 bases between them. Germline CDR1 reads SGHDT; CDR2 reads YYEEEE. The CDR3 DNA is TGTGCCAGCAGCTTGGCCGGCAGGTGGAACACTGAAGCTTTCTTT. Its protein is CASSLAGRWNTEAFF.

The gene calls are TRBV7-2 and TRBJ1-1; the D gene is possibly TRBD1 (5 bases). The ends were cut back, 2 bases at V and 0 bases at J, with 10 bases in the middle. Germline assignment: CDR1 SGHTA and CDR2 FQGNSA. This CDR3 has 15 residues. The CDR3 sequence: CASSLKSQVNTEAFF. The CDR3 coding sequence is TGTGCCAGCAGCTTAAAGTCACAGGTGAACACTGAAGCTTTCTTT.

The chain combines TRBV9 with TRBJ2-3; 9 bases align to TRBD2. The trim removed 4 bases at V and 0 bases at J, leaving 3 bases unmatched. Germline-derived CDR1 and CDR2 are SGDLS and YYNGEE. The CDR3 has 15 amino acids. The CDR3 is CASSSTSGSTDTQYF. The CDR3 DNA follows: TGTGCCAGCAGCTCGACTAGCGGCAGCACAGATACGCAGTATTTT.

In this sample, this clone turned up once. CDR3 sequence (DNA): TGCAGCGTTGAAGATGGCCTTTTTGGCTACACCTTC. This translates into CSVEDGLFGYTF. The chain links TRBV29-1 to TRBJ1-2; no definite D call. V lost 0 bases and J 7 bases, leaving 9 bases between the germline ends. Germline V CDR1 and CDR2: SQVTM, ANQGSEA. This CDR3 spans 12 amino acids.

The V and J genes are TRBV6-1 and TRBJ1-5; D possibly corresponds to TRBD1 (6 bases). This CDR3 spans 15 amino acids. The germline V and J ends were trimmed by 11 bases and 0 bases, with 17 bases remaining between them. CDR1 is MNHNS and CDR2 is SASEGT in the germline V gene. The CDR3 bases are TGTGCCGGCCGACAGGAGCCGTATAGCAATCAGCCCCAGCATTTT. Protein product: CAGRQEPYSNQPQHF.

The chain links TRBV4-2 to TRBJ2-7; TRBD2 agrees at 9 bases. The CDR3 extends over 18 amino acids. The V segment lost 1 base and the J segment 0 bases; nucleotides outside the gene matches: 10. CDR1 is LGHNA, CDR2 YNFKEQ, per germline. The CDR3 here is CASSQGPLFSGSSYEQYF. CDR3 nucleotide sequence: TGTGCCAGCAGCCAAGGTCCCTTATTTAGCGGGAGCTCCTACGAGCAGTACTTC.

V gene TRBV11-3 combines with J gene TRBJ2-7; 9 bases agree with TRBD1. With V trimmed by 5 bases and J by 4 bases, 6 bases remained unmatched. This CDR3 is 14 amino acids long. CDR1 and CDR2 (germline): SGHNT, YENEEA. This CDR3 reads CASSPRDRAYEQYF. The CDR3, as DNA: TGTGCCAGCAGCCCGCGGGACAGGGCTTACGAGCAGTACTTC.